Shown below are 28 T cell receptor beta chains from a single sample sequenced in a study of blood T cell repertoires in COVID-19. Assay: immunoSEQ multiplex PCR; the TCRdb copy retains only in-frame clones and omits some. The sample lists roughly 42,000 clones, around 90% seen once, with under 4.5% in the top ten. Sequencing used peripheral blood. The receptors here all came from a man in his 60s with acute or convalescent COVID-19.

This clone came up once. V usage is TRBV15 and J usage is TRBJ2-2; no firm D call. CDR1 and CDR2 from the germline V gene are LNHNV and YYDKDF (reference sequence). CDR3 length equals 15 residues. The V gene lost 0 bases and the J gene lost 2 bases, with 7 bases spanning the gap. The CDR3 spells CATSRDSTNTGELFF. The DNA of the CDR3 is TGTGCCACCAGCAGAGATAGCACAAACACCGGGGAGCTGTTTTTT.

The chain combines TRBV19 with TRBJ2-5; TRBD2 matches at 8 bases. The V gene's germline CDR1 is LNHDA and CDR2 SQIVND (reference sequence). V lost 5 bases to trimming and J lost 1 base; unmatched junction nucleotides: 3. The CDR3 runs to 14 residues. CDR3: CASSVAGGQETQYF. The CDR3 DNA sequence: TGTGCCAGTAGTGTGGCGGGAGGCCAAGAGACCCAGTACTTC.

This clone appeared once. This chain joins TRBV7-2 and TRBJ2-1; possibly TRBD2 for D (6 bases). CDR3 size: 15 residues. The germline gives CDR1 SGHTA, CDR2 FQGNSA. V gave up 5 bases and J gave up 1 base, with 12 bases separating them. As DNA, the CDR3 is TGTGCCAGCAGCCAGTGGGACTCTTCCTACAATGAGCAGTTCTTC. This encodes CASSQWDSSYNEQFF.

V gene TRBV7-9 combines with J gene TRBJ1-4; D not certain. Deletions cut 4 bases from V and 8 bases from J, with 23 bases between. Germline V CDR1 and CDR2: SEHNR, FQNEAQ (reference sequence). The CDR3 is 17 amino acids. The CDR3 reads CASSSIGGTRRGEKLFF. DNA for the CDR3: TGTGCCAGCAGCTCGATAGGTGGAACAAGGAGAGGGGAAAAACTGTTTTTT.

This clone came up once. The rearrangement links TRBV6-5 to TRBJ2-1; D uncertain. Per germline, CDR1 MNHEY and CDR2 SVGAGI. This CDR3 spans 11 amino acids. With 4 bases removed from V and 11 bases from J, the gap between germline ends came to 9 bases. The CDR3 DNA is TGTGCCAGCAGTTTGGCACAGAAGCAGTTCTTC. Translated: CASSLAQKQFF.

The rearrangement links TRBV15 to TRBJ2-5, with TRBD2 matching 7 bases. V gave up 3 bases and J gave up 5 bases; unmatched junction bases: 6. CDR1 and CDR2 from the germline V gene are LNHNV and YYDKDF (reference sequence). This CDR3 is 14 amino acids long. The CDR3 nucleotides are TGTGCCACCAGCAGCAGCGGGGTGGGGGAGACCCAGTACTTC. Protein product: CATSSSGVGETQYF.

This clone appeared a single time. The CDR3 region is CASSYIPGEELSYEQYF. As DNA, the CDR3 is TGTGCCAGCAGTTACATTCCTGGGGAGGAACTCTCCTACGAGCAGTACTTC. The genes are TRBV6-2 or TRBV6-3 and TRBJ2-7; maybe TRBD2 (6 bases). The V gene lost 2 bases and the J gene lost 0 bases, with 17 bases spanning the gap. The germline V gene has CDR1 MNHEY and CDR2 SVGEGT. The CDR3 has 17 residues.

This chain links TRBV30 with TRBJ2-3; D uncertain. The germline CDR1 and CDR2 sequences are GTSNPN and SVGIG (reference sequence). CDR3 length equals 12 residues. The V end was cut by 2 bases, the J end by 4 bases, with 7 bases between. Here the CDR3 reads CAWSHDSDTQYF. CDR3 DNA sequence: TGTGCCTGGAGTCACGACTCAGATACGCAGTATTTT.

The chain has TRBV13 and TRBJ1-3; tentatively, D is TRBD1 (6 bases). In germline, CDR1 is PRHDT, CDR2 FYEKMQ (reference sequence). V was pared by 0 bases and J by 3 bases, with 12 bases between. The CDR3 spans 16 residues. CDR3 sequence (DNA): TGTGCCAGCAGCTTAGGTAGGGGGACGAGTGGAAACACCATATATTTT. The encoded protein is CASSLGRGTSGNTIYF. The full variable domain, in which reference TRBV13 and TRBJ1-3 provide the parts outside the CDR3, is AAGVIQSPRHLIKEKRETATLKCYPIPRHDTVYWYQQGPGQDPQFLISFYEKMQSDKGSIPDRFSAQQFSDYHSELNMSSLELGDSALYFCASSLGRGTSGNTIYFGEGSWLTVV.

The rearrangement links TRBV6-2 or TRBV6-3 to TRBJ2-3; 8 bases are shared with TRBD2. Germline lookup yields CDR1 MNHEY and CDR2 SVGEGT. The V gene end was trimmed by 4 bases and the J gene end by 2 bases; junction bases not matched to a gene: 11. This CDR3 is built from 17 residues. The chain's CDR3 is CASSFQVGLDATDTQYF. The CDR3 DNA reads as TGTGCCAGCAGTTTCCAAGTGGGACTAGACGCCACAGATACGCAGTATTTT.

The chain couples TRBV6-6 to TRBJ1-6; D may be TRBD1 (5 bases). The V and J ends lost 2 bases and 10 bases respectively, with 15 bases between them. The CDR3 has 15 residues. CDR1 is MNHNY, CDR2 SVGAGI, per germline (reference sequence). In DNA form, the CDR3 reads TGTGCCAGCAGTTACGGGCAGGGCCAGGGATCACCCCTCCACTTT. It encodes CASSYGQGQGSPLHF.

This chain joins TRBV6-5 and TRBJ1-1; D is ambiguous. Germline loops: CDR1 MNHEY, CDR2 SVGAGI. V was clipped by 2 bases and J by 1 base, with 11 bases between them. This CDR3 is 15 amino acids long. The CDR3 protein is CASSYAQEGNTEAFF. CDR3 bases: TGTGCCAGCAGTTACGCCCAGGAGGGGAACACTGAAGCTTTCTTT.

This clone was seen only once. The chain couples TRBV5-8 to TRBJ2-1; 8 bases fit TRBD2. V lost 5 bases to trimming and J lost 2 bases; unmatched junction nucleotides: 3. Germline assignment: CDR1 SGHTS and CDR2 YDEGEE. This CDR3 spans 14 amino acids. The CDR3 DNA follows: TGTGCCAGCAGGATCGGGGGGGCCTACAATGAGCAGTTCTTC. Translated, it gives CASRIGGAYNEQFF.

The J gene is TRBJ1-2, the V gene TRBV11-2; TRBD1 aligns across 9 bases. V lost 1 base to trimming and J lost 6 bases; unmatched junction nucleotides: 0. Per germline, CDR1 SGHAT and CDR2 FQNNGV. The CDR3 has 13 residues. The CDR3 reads CASSLGDRDGYTF. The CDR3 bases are TGTGCCAGCAGCTTAGGGGACAGGGATGGCTACACCTTC.

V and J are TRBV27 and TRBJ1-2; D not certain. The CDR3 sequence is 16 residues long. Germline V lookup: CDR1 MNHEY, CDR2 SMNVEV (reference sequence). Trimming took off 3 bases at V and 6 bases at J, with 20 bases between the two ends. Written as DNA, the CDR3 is TGTGCCAGCAGTTTTCGAGCGGTTCTGGGATCGGATGGCTACACCTTC. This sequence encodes CASSFRAVLGSDGYTF.

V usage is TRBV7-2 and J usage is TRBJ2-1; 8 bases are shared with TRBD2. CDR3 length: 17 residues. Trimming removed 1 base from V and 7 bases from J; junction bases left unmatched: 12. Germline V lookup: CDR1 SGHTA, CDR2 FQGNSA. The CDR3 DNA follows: TGTGCCAGCAGCTTAGACGTACGGGGGGGCTCGTGGAATGAGCAGTTCTTC. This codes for CASSLDVRGGSWNEQFF.

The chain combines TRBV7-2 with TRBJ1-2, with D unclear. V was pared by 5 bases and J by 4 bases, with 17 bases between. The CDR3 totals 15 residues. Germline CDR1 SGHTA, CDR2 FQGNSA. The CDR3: CASSDAGTATYGYTF. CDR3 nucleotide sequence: TGTGCCAGCAGCGACGCGGGCACAGCGACCTATGGCTACACCTTC.

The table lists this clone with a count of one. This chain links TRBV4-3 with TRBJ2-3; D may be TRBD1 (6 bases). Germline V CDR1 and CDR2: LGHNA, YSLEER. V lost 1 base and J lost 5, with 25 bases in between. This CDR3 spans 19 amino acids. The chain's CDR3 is CASSQASAGQLKQGDTQYF. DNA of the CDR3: TGCGCCAGCAGCCAAGCCTCGGCCGGACAGTTAAAGCAAGGAGATACGCAGTATTTT.

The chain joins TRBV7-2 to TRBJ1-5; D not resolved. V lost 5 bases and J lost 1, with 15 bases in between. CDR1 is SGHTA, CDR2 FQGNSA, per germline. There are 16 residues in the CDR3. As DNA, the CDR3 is TGTGCCAGCAGCCCACGGGCGGGGAGAAGCAATCAGCCCCAGCATTTT. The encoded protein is CASSPRAGRSNQPQHF. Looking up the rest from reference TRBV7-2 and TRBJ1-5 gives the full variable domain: GAGVSQSPSNKVTEKGKDVELRCDPISGHTALYWYRQSLGQGLEFLIYFQGNSAPDKSGLPSDRFSAERTGGSVSTLTIQRTQQEDSAVYLCASSPRAGRSNQPQHFGDGTRLSIL.

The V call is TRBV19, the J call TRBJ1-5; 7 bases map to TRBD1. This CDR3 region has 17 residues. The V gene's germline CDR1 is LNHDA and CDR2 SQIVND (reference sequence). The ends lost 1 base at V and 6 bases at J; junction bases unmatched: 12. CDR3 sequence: CASSIGLGTVNAQPQHF. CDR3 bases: TGTGCCAGTAGTATAGGACTTGGGACAGTCAACGCTCAGCCCCAGCATTTT.

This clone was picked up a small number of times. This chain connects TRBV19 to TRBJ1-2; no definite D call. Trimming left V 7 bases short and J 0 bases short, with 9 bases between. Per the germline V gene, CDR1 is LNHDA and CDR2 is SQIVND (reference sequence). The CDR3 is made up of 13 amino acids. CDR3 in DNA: TGTGCCAGTACCCCAGGAACTAACTATGGCTACACCTTC. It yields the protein CASTPGTNYGYTF.

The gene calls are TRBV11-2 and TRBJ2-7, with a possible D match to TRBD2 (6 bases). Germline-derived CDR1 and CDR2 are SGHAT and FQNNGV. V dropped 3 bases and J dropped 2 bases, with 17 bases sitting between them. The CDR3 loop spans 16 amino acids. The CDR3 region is CASSFRRGTYPYEQYF. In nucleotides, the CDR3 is TGTGCCAGCAGCTTTCGTCGAGGGACTTATCCCTACGAGCAGTACTTC. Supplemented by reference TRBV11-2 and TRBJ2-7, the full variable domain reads EAGVAQSPRYKIIEKRQSVAFWCNPISGHATLYWYQQILGQGPKLLIQFQNNGVVDDSQLPKDRFSAERLKGVDSTLKIQPAKLEDSAVYLCASSFRRGTYPYEQYFGPGTRLTVT.

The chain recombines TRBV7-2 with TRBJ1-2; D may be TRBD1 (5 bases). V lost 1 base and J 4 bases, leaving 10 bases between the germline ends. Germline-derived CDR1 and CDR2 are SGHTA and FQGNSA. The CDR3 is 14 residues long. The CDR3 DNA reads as TGTGCCAGCAGCTTAGAGGGGTTAGTCTATGGCTACACCTTC. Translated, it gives CASSLEGLVYGYTF. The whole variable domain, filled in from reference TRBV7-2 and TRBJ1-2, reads GAGVSQSPSNKVTEKGKDVELRCDPISGHTALYWYRQSLGQGLEFLIYFQGNSAPDKSGLPSDRFSAERTGGSVSTLTIQRTQQEDSAVYLCASSLEGLVYGYTFGSGTRLTVV.

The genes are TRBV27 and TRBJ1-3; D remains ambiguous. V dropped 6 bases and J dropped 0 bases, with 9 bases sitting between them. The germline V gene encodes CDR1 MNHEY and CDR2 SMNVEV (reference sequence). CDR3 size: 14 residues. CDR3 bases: TGTGCCAGCAGAGGTGGGAGCTCTGGAAACACCATATATTTT. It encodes CASRGGSSGNTIYF.

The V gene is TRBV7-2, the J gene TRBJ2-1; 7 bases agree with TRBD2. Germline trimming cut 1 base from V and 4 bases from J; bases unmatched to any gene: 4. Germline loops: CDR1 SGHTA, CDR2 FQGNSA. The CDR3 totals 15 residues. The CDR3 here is CASSLDGGIYNEQFF. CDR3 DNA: TGTGCCAGCAGCTTAGACGGGGGGATATACAATGAGCAGTTCTTC.

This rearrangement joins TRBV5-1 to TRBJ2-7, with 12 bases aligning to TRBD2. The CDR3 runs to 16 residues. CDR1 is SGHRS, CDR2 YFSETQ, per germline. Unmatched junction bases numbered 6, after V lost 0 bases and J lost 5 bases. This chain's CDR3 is CASSLGGTSGLNEQYF. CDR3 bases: TGCGCCAGCAGCTTGGGGGGGACTAGCGGGCTAAACGAGCAGTACTTC.

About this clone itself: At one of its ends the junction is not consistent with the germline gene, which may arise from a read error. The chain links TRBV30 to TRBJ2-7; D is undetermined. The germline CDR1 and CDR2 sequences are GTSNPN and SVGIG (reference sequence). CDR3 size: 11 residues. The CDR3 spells CAWSMGYEQYF. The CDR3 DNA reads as TGTGCCTGGAGTATGGGCTACGAACAGTACTTC.

The chain's CDR3 is CASSRPGQQNSPLHF. The CDR3 DNA follows: TGTGCCAGCAGCCGTCCGGGACAGCAGAATTCACCCCTCCACTTT. The chain couples TRBV3-1 (or the pseudogene TRBV3-2) to TRBJ1-6; the match to TRBD1 covers 7 bases. The V and J ends lost 4 bases and 7 bases, in that order; junction bases with no gene match: 7. The germline gives CDR1 LGHDT, CDR2 YNNKEL (reference sequence). The CDR3 covers 15 residues.